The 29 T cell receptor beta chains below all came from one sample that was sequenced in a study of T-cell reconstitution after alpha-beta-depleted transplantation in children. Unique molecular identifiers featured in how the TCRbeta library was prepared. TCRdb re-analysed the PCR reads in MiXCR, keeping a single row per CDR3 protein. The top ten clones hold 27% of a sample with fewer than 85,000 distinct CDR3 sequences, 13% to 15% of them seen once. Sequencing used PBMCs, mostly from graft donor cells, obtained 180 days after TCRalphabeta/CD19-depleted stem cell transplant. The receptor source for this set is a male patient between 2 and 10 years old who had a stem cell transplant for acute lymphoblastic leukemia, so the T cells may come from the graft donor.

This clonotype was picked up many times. CDR3 amino acids: CSVRTGSKRETQYF. CDR3 DNA sequence: TGCAGCGTCCGGACAGGGTCTAAAAGAGAGACCCAGTACTTC. The chain uses TRBV29-1 and TRBJ2-5, with 8 bases that match TRBD1. The CDR3 spans 14 residues. After removal of 6 bases from V and 4 bases from J, the junction contained 10 bases not matched to a gene. Per the germline V gene, CDR1 is SQVTM and CDR2 is ANQGSEA.

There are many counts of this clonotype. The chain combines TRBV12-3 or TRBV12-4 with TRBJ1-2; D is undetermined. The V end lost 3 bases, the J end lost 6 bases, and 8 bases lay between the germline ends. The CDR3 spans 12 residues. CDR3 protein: CASSFAGNGYTF. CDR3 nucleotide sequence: TGTGCCAGCAGTTTTGCCGGGAATGGCTACACCTTC.

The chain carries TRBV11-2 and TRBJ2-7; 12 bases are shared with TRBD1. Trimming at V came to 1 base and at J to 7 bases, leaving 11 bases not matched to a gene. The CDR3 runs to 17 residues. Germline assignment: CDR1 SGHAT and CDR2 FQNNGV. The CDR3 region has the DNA TGTGCCAGCAGCTTAGTCCCAACCGGGACAGGGGGCAAGGAGCAGTACTTC. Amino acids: CASSLVPTGTGGKEQYF.

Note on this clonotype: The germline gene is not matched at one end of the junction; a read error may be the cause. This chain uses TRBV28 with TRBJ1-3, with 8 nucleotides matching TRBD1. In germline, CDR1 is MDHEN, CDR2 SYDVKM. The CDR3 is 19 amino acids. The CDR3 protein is CASSALGQGVWSSGNTIHF. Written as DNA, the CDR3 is TGTGCCAGCAGTGCCCTTGGACAGGGAGTTTGGAGCTCTGGAAACACCATACATTTT.

Here the CDR3 reads CAISESSYEQYF. The DNA of the CDR3 is TGTGCCATCAGTGAAAGTTCCTACGAGCAGTACTTC. V is TRBV10-3 and J is TRBJ2-7; D ambiguous. This CDR3 comprises 12 residues. Germline V gene sequence: CDR1 ENHRY, CDR2 SYGVKD. Trimming took 3 bases from V and 1 from J, leaving 4 bases between them.

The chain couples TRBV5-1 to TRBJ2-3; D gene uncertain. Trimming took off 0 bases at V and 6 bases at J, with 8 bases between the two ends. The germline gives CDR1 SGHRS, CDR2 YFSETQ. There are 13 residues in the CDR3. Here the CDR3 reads CASSLGPSDTQYF. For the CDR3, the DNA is TGCGCCAGCAGCTTGGGTCCGTCCGATACGCAGTATTTT.

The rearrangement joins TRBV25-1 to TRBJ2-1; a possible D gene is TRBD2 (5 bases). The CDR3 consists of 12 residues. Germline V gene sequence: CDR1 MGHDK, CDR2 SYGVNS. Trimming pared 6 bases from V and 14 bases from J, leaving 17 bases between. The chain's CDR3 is CASSNDGVREFF. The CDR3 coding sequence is TGTGCCAGCAGCAATGACGGGGTGAGGGAGTTCTTC.

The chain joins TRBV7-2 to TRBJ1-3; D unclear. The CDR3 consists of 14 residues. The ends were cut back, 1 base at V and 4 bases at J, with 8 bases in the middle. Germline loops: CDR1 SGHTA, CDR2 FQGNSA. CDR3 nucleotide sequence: TGTGCCAGCAGCTTAGGGGGAAAGGGAAACACCATATATTTT. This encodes CASSLGGKGNTIYF.

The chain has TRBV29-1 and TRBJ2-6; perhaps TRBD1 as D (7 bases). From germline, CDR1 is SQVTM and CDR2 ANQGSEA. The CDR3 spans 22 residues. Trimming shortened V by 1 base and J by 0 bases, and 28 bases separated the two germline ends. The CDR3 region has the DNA TGCAGCGTTGAAGTGGTAGGCCGTGGCGCCAGGGGGGTTAGCTCTGGGGCCAACGTCCTGACTTTC. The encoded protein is CSVEVVGRGARGVSSGANVLTF.

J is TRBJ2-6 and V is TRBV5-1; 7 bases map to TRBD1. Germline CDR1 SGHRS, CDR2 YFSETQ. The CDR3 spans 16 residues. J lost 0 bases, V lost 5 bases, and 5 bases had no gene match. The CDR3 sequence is CASRLGQLSGANVLTF. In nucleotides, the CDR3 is TGCGCCAGCAGGCTGGGACAGCTCTCTGGGGCCAACGTCCTGACTTTC.

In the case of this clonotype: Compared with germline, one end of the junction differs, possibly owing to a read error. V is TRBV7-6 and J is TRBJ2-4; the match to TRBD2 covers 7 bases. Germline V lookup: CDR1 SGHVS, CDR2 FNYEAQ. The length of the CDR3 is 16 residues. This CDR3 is CAGSLARDYAKNIQYF. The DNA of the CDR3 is TGTGCCGGCAGCTTAGCCCGGGACTACGCCAAAAACATTCAGTACTTC.

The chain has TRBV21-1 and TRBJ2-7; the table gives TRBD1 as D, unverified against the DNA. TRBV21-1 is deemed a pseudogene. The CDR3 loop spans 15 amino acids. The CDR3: CASSKKHGTLYEQYF. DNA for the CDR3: TGTGCCAGCAGCAAAAAACATGGGACACTCTACGAGCAGTACTTC.

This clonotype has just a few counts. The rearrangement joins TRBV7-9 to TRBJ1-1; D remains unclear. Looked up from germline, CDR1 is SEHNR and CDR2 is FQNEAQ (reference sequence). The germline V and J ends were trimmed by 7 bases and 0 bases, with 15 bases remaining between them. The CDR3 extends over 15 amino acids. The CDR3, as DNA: TGTGCCAGCACCAAGTGGGCGCTTATGAACACTGAAGCTTTCTTT. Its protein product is CASTKWALMNTEAFF.

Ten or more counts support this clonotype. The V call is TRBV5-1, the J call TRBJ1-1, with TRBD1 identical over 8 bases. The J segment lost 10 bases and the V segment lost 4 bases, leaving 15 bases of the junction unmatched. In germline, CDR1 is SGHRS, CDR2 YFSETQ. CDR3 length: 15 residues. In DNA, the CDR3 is TGCGCCAGCAGCCCTGACAGGGGAGGTTTGTTTGGAGCTTTCTTT. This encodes CASSPDRGGLFGAFF.

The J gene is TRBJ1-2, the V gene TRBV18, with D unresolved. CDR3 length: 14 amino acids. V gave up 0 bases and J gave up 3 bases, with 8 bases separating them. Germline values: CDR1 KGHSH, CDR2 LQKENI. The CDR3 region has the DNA TGTGCCAGCTCACCACCCAGTTCCCACTATGGCTACACCTTC. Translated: CASSPPSSHYGYTF.

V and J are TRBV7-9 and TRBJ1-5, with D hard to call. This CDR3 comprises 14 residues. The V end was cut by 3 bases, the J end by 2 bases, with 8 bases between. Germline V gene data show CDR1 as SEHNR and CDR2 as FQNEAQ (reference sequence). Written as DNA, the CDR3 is TGTGCCAGCAGCTTTCCAGGCGGCAATCAGCCCCAGCATTTT. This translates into CASSFPGGNQPQHF.

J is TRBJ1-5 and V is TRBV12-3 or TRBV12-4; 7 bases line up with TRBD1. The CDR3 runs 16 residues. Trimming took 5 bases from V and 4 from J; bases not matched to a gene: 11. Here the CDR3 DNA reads TGTGCCAGCAGTCCTTCCCCGGGACAGCCGAATCAGCCCCAGCATTTT. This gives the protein CASSPSPGQPNQPQHF.

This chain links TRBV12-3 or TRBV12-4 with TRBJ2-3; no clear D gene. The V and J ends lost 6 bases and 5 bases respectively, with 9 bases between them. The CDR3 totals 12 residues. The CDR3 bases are TGTGCCAGCAGGGATGTCGTAGATACGCAGTATTTT. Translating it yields CASRDVVDTQYF.

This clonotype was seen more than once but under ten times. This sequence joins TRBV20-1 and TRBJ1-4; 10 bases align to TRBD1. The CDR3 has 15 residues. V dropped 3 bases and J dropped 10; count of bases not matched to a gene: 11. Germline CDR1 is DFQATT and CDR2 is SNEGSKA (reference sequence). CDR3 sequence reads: CSASPPTGGFGKLFF. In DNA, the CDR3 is TGCAGTGCTAGTCCCCCGACAGGGGGCTTCGGAAAACTGTTTTTT.

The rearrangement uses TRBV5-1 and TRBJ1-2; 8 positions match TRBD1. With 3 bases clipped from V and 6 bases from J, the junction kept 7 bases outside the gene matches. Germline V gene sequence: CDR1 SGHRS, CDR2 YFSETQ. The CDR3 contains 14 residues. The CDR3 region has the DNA TGCGCCAGCAGCTCCGGACAGGGAAGAAATGGCTACACCTTC. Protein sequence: CASSSGQGRNGYTF.

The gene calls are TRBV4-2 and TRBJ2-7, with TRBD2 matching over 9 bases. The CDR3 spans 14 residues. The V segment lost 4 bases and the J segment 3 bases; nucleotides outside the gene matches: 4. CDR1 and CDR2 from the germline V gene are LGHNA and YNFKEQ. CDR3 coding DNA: TGTGCCAGCAGCCCAGCGGGAGGACTCTACGAGCAGTACTTC. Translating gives CASSPAGGLYEQYF.

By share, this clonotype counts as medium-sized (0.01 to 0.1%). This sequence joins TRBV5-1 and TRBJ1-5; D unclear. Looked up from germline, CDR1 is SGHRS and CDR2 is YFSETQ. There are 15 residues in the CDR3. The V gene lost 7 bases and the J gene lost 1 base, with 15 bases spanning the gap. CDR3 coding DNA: TGCGCCAGCCCGGGCGACCCGGGGAGCAATCAGCCCCAGCATTTT. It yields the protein CASPGDPGSNQPQHF.

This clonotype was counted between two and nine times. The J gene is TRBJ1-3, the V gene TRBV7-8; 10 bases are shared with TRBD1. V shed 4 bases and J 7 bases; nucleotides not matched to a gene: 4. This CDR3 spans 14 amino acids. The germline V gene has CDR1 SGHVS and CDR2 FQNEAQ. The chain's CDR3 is CASSSGTGVNTIYF. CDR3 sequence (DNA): TGTGCCAGCAGCTCCGGGACAGGGGTGAACACCATATATTTT.

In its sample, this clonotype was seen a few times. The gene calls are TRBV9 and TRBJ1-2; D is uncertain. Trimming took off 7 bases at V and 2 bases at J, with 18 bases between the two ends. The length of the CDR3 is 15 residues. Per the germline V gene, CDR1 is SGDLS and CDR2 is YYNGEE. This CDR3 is CASQSGGLRNYGYTF. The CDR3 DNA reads TGTGCCAGCCAGTCAGGAGGACTGAGAAACTATGGCTACACCTTC. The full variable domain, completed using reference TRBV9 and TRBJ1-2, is DSGVTQTPKHLITATGQRVTLRCSPRSGDLSVYWYQQSLDQGLQFLIQYYNGEERAKGNILERFSAQQFPDLHSELNLSSLELGDSALYFCASQSGGLRNYGYTFGSGTRLTVV.

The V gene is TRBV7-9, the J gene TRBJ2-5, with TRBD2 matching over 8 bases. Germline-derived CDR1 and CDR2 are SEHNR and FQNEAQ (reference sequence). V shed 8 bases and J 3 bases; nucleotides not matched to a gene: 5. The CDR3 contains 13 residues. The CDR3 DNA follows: TGTGCCAGCTCACCGGGGGGGGAAGAGACCCAGTACTTC. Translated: CASSPGGEETQYF.

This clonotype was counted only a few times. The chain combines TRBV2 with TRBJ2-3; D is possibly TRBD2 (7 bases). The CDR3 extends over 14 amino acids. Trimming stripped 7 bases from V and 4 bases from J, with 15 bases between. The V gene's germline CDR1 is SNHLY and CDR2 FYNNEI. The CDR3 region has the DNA TGTGCCAGCACCGCGGGGGCCCGGCCAGATACGCAGTATTTT. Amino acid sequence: CASTAGARPDTQYF.

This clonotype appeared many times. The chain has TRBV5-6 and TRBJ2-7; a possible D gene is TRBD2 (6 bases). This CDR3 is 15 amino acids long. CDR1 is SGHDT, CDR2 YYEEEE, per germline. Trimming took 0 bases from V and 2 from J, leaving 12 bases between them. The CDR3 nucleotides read TGTGCCAGCAGCTTGGGGCTAGCGTTGCCCTACGAGCAGTACTTC. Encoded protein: CASSLGLALPYEQYF.

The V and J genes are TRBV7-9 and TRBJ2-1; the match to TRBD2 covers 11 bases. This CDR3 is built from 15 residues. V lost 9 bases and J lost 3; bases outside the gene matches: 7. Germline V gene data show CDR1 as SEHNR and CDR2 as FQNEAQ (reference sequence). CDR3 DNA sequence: TGTGCCAGTACCCGGACTAGCGGGCTCTACAATGAGCAGTTCTTC. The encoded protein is CASTRTSGLYNEQFF.

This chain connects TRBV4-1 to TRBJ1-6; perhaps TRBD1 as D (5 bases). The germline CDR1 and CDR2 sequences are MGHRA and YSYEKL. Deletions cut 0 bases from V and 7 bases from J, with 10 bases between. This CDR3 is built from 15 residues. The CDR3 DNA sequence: TGCGCCAGCAGCCAAGATCAGGGTATGAATTCACCCCTCCACTTT. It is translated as CASSQDQGMNSPLHF.